Reported below is one TCR beta chain. The sample originates from a study of blood T cell repertoires in COVID-19. The overall study: COVID-19 samples collected from the United States, Italy and Spain covered acute and convalescent phases. The cDNA or gDNA used as material had been derived from T cells, B-cell-depleted T cells, or PBMCs.

Germline CDR1 is KGHDR and CDR2 is SFDVKD. The V end was cut by 0 bases, the J end by 6 bases, with 7 bases between. The CDR3 contains 14 residues. In the authors' workflow: Cell counts per sample came from amplifying reference gene primers. TCRdb keeps only in-frame clones here, not all; method: immunoSEQ multiplex PCR. V, J and clone size are taken as reported in that table, and D and trimming were inferred from the DNA itself. The sample shows 250,000 to 350,000 clones, 87% of them seen only once. Material: peripheral blood. This TCR was sampled from a woman between 45 and 60 years old who had recovered from COVID-19. The J gene is TRBJ2-2, the V gene TRBV24-1, with D possibly TRBD1 on 6 matching bases. Here the CDR3 DNA reads TGTGCCACCAGTGATTTGACAGGGCCCGGGGAGCTGTTTTTT. Translating it yields CATSDLTGPGELFF.